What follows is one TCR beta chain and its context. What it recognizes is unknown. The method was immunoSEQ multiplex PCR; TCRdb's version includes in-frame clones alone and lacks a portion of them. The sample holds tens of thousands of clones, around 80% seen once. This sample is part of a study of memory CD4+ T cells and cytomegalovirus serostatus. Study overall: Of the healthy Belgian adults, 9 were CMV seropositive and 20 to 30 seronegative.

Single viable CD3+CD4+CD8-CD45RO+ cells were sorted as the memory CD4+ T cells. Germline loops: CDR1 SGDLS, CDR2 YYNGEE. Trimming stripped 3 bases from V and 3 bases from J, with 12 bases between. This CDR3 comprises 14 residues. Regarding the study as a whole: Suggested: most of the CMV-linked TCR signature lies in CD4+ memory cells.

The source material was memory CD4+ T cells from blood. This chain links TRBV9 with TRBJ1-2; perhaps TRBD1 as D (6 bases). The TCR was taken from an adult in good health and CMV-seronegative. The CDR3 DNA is TGTGCCAGCAGCGCAACAGACAGGCACTATGGCTACACCTTC. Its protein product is CASSATDRHYGYTF.